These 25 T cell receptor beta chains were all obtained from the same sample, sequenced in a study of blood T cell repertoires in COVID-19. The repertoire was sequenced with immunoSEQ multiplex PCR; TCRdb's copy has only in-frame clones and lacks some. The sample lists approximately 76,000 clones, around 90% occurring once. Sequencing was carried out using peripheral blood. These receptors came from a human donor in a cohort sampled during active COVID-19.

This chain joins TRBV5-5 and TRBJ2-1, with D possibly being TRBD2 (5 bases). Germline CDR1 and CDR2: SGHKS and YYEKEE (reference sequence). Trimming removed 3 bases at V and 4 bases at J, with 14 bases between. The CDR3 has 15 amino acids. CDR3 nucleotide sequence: TGTGCCAGCAGCTCTATTTCCGGGAATTACAATGAGCAGTTCTTC. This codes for CASSSISGNYNEQFF.

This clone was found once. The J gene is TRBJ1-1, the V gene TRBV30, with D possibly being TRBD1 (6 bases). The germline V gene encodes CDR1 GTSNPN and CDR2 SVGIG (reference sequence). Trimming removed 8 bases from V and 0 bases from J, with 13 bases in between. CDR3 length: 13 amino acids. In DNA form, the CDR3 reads TGTGCCAGCAACAGGGATTTGAACACTGAAGCTTTCTTT. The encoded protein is CASNRDLNTEAFF.

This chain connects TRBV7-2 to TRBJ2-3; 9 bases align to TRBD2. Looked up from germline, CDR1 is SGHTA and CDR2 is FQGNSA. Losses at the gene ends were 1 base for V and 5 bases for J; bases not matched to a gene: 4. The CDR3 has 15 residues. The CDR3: CASSLVGGGVDTQYF. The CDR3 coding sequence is TGTGCCAGCAGCTTAGTGGGCGGGGGGGTAGATACGCAGTATTTT.

The CDR3 sequence is CASSRTSGYEQYF. For the CDR3, the DNA is TGTGCCAGCTCAAGGACTAGCGGCTACGAGCAGTACTTC. The V gene is TRBV18, the J gene TRBJ2-7; TRBD2 matches at 10 bases. The trim removed 5 bases at V and 3 bases at J, leaving 1 base unmatched. CDR3 length equals 13 residues. CDR1 is KGHSH, CDR2 LQKENI, per germline. Based on the CDR3 plus reference TRBV18 and TRBJ2-7, the full variable domain is NAGVMQNPRHLVRRRGQEARLRCSPMKGHSHVYWYRQLPEEGLKFMVYLQKENIIDESGMPKERFSAEFPKEGPSILRIQQVVRGDSAAYFCASSRTSGYEQYFGPGTRLTVT.

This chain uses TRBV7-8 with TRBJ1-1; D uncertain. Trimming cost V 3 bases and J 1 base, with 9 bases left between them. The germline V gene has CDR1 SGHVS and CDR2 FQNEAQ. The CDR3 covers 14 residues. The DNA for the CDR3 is TGTGCCAGCAGCTTTGCAGGAAAGAACACTGAAGCTTTCTTT. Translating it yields CASSFAGKNTEAFF. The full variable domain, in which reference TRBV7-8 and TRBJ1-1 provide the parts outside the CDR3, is GAGVSQSPRYKVAKRGQDVALRCDPISGHVSLFWYQQALGQGPEFLTYFQNEAQLDKSGLPSDRFFAERPEGSVSTLKIQRTQQEDSAVYLCASSFAGKNTEAFFGQGTRLTVV.

The CDR3 DNA reads as TGCAGTGCTAGTATACTAGACGCCCAAGAGACCCAGTACTTC. Residues: CSASILDAQETQYF. The V gene is TRBV20-1, the J gene TRBJ2-5, with D maybe TRBD2 (5 bases). V was shortened by 3 bases and J by 1 base, with 12 bases between the two germline ends. Germline V gene lookup returns CDR1 DFQATT and CDR2 SNEGSKA (reference sequence). The CDR3 totals 14 residues.

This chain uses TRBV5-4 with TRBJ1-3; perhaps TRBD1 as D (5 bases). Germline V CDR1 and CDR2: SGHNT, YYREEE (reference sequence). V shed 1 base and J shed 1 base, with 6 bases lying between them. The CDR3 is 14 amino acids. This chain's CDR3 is CASSLQGSGNTIYF. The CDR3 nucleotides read TGTGCCAGCAGCTTGCAGGGATCTGGAAACACCATATATTTT.

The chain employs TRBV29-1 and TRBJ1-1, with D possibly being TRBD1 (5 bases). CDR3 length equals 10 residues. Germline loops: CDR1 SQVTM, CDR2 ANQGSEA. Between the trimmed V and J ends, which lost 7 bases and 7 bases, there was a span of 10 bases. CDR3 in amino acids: CSAKTGEAFF. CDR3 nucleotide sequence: TGCAGCGCAAAAACAGGTGAAGCTTTCTTT.

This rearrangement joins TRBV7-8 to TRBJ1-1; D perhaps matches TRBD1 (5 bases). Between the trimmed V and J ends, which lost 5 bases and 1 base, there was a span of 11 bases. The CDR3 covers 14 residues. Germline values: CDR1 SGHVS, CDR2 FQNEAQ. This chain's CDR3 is CASSLTTGNTEAFF. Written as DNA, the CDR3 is TGTGCCAGCAGCCTAACCACAGGGAACACTGAAGCTTTCTTT.

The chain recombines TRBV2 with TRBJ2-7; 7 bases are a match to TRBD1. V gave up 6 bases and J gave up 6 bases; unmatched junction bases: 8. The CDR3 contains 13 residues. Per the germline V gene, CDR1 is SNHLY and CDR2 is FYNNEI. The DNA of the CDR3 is TGTGCCAGCAGGTACAGGGGCGTGGGCGAGCAGTACTTC. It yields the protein CASRYRGVGEQYF.

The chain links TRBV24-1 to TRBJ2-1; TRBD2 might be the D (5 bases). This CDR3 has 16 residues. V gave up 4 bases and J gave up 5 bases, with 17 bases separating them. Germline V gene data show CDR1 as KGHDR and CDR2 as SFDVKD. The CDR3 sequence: CATSEKRRGLNNEQFF. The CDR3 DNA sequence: TGTGCCACCAGTGAGAAAAGACGCGGACTCAACAATGAGCAGTTCTTC.

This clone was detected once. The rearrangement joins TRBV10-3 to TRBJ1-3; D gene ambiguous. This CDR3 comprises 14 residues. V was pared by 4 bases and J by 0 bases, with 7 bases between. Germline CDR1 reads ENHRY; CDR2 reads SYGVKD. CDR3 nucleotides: TGTGCCATCAGTGTTTCGGTCTCTGGAAACACCATATATTTT. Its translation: CAISVSVSGNTIYF.

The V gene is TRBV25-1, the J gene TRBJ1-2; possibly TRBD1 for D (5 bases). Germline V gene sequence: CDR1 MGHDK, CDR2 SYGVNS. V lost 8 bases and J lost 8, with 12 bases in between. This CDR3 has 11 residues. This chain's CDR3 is CASSLGGGYTF. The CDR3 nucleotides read TGTGCCAGCTCCCTGGGGGGGGGCTACACCTTC.

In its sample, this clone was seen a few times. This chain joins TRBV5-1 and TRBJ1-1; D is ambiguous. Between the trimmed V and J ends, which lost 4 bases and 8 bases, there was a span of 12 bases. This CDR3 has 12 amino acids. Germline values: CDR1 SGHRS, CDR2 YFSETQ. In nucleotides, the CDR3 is TGCGCCAGCAGCGGCACCCTCGCAGAAGCTTTCTTT. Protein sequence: CASSGTLAEAFF.

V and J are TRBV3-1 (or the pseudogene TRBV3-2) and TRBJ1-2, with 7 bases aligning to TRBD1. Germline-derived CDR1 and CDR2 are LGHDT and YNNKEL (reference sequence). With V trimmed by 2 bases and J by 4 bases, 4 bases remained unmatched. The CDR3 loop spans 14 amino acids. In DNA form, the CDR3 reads TGTGCCAGCAGCCAACGACAGGGTACCTATGGCTACACCTTC. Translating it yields CASSQRQGTYGYTF.

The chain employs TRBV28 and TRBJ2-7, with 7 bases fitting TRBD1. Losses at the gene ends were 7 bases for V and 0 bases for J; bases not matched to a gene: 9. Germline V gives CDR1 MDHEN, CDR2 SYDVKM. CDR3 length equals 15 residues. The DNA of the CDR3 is TGTGCCAGCATCTCACAGGGGTTCGGCTCCTACGAGCAGTACTTC. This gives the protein CASISQGFGSYEQYF. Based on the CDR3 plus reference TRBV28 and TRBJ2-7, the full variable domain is DVKVTQSSRYLVKRTGEKVFLECVQDMDHENMFWYRQDPGLGLRLIYFSYDVKMKEKGDIPEGYSVSREKKERFSLILESASTNQTSMYLCASISQGFGSYEQYFGPGTRLTVT.

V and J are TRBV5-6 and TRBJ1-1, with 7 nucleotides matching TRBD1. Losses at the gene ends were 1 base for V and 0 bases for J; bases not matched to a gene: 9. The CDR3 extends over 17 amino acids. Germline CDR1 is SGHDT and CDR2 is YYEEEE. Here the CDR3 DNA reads TGTGCCAGCAGCTTGTTGCCCTGGGGACAGATGAACACTGAAGCTTTCTTT. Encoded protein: CASSLLPWGQMNTEAFF.

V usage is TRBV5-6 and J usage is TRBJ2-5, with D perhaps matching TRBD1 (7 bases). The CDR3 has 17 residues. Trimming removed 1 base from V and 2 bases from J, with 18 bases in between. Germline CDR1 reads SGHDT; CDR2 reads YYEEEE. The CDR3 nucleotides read TGTGCCAGCAGCTTGAGGCTACAGGGGAGGAGGCAAGAGACCCAGTACTTC. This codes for CASSLRLQGRRQETQYF.

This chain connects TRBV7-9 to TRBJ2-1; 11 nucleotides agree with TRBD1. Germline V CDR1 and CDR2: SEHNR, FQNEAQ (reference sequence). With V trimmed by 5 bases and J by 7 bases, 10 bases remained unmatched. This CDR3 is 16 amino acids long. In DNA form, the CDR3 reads TGTGCCAGCAGCGCGACCGGGACAGGGGGTGGTAATGAGCAGTTCTTC. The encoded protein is CASSATGTGGGNEQFF.

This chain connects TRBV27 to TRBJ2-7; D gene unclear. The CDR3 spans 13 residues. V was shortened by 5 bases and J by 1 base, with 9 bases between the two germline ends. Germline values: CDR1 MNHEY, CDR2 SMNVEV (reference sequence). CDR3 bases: TGTGCCAGCAGTCGTCCAGGATCCTACGAGCAGTACTTC. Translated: CASSRPGSYEQYF.

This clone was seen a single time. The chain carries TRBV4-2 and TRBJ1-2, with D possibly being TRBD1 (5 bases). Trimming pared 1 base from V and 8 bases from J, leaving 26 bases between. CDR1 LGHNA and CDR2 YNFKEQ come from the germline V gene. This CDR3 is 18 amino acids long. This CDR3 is CASSQGSTQPTRAQGYTF. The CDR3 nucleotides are TGTGCCAGCAGCCAAGGATCAACCCAACCAACCAGGGCTCAAGGCTACACCTTC.

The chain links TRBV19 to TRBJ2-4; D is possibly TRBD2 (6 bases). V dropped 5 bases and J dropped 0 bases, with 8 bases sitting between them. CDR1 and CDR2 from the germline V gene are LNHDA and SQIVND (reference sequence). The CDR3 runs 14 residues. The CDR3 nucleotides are TGTGCCAGTAGTCCGGGACTAGCCAAAAACATTCAGTACTTC. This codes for CASSPGLAKNIQYF.

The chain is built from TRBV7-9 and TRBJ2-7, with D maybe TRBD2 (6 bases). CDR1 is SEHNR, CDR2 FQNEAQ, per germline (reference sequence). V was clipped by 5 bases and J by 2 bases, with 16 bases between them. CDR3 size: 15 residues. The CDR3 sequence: CASSTRLDWAYEQYF. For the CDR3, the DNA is TGTGCCAGCAGCACCAGACTAGATTGGGCCTACGAGCAGTACTTC.

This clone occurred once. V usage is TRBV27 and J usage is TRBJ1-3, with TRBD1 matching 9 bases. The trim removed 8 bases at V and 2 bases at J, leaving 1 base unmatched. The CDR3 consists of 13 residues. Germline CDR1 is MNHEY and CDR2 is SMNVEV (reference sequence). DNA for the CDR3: TGTGCCAGCGGGGACAGGGCTGGAAACACCATATATTTT. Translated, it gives CASGDRAGNTIYF.

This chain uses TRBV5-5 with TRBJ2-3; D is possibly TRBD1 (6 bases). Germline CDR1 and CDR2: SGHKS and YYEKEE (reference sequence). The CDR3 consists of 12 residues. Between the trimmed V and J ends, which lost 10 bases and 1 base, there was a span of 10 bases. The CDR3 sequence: CAGGRGTDTQYF. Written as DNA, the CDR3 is TGTGCCGGGGGCAGGGGCACAGATACGCAGTATTTT.